The next 21 T cell receptor beta chains were all read from a single sample in a study of graft-versus-host responses after intestinal transplantation. Sequencing was performed with immunoSEQ multiplex PCR; in TCRdb, only in-frame clones are kept and a portion is missing. The table has about 93,000 clones, roughly four fifths seen once. These receptors' antigens are unknown. The input for sequencing was unstimulated CD4+ T cells sorted from spleen or lymph node cells, taken before intestinal transplant. The receptors come from a human donor who received an intestinal transplant.

The chain combines TRBV29-1 with TRBJ2-3; 8 bases align to TRBD2. The CDR3 totals 14 residues. Germline V gene data show CDR1 as SQVTM and CDR2 as ANQGSEA. The ends lost 7 bases at V and 5 bases at J; junction bases unmatched: 11. Here the CDR3 DNA reads TGCAGCGCCTCCGGGGCGGGAGGTAGAGATACGCAGTATTTT. This sequence encodes CSASGAGGRDTQYF.

This rearrangement joins TRBV19 to TRBJ2-1, with TRBD2 identical over 13 bases. Germline V gives CDR1 LNHDA, CDR2 SQIVND (reference sequence). There are 15 residues in the CDR3. Trimming cost V 6 bases and J 8 bases; bases outside gene matches: 7. The CDR3 coding sequence is TGTGCCAGTAGACTAGCGGGGGGGAGTATCTATGAGCAGTTCTTC. It is translated as CASRLAGGSIYEQFF.

This rearrangement joins TRBV27 to TRBJ1-1; TRBD1 might be the D (5 bases). Germline loops: CDR1 MNHEY, CDR2 SMNVEV (reference sequence). The CDR3 is made up of 12 amino acids. Trimming removed 10 bases at V and 3 bases at J, with 12 bases between. DNA of the CDR3: TGTGCCACCCCAGGGAGGCACACTGAAGCTTTCTTT. Translated: CATPGRHTEAFF.

This chain joins TRBV7-9 and TRBJ2-1, with 8 bases identical to TRBD1. J was trimmed by 5 bases and V by 5 bases; bases with no gene match: 8. Looked up from germline, CDR1 is SEHNR and CDR2 is FQNEAQ (reference sequence). This CDR3 region has 15 residues. The DNA of the CDR3 is TGTGCCAGCAGCAGAGGGACAGGAGGAGACAATGAGCAGTTCTTC. Translated, it gives CASSRGTGGDNEQFF.

As DNA, the CDR3 is TGTGCCAGCACCTTGTCCTATAATTCACCCCTCCACTTT. Translated: CASTLSYNSPLHF. This chain connects TRBV6-6 to TRBJ1-6, with D unresolved. V lost 7 bases, J lost 1 base, and 5 bases lay in between. This CDR3 spans 13 amino acids. Germline V gene lookup returns CDR1 MNHNY and CDR2 SVGAGI (reference sequence).

This clone was found a few times. The V and J genes are TRBV6-6 and TRBJ2-7, with D possibly TRBD2 on 5 matching bases. V was clipped by 6 bases and J by 1 base, with 10 bases between them. The CDR3 has 13 amino acids. CDR1 and CDR2 (germline): MNHNY, SVGAGI (reference sequence). In DNA, the CDR3 is TGTGCCAGCAGAGAAATAGCGTCCTACGAGCAGTACTTC. Translated, it gives CASREIASYEQYF.

The rearrangement joins TRBV6-5 to TRBJ2-1; 8 bases are a match to TRBD1. Germline CDR1 MNHEY, CDR2 SVGAGI. Unmatched junction bases numbered 7, after V lost 5 bases and J lost 7 bases. The CDR3 covers 14 residues. CDR3 amino acids: CASSRTGMGNEQFF. CDR3 DNA: TGTGCCAGCAGTAGGACAGGGATGGGGAATGAGCAGTTCTTC.

This chain uses TRBV5-1 with TRBJ2-3, with TRBD1 identical over 7 bases. The CDR3 runs 14 residues. Germline V gene data show CDR1 as SGHRS and CDR2 as YFSETQ. Trimming cost V 5 bases and J 4 bases; bases outside gene matches: 7. The CDR3, as DNA: TGCGCCAGCAGGGCTGTTACAGGGGCAGATACGCAGTATTTT. This translates into CASRAVTGADTQYF.

The chain uses TRBV18 and TRBJ2-6; D possibly corresponds to TRBD1 (5 bases). Deletions cut 8 bases from V and 4 bases from J, with 15 bases between. CDR3 size: 15 residues. The germline gives CDR1 KGHSH, CDR2 LQKENI. The DNA for the CDR3 is TGTGCCAGCACTTACAGGATGACAGGGGCCAACGTCCTGACTTTC. This sequence encodes CASTYRMTGANVLTF.

This chain connects TRBV12-5 to TRBJ2-5; 10 nucleotides agree with TRBD1. This CDR3 spans 16 amino acids. V shed 1 base and J 4 bases; nucleotides not matched to a gene: 6. In germline, CDR1 is LGHNT, CDR2 FRNRAP. For the CDR3, the DNA is TGTGCTAGTGGTTTGGACGTGACAGGGGGCGCAGAGACCCAGTACTTC. Its translation: CASGLDVTGGAETQYF.

V usage is TRBV6-1 and J usage is TRBJ2-5, with TRBD1 matching over 10 bases. The CDR3 is made up of 15 amino acids. V was pared by 4 bases and J by 5 bases, with 7 bases of the junction left unmatched. CDR1 and CDR2 from the germline V gene are MNHNS and SASEGT. The CDR3 sequence: CASSARQGAWETQYF. The CDR3 DNA sequence: TGTGCCAGCAGTGCCAGACAGGGGGCATGGGAGACCCAGTACTTC.

The V gene is TRBV14, the J gene TRBJ2-5; the D gene is possibly TRBD1 (6 bases). The CDR3 is 12 amino acids. The V and J ends lost 3 bases and 7 bases respectively, with 9 bases between them. In germline, CDR1 is SGHDN, CDR2 FVKESK. CDR3 DNA sequence: TGTGCCAGCAGCCAGGGGGCAGTGACCCAGTACTTC. Its translation is CASSQGAVTQYF.

The sample holds one count of this clone. The chain combines TRBV2 with TRBJ1-2, with 9 bases matching TRBD1. J gave up 8 bases and V 6 bases, and 7 bases lay outside the gene matches. Germline lookup yields CDR1 SNHLY and CDR2 FYNNEI. The CDR3 is 13 amino acids. The CDR3 DNA is TGTGCCAGCAGGGGGACAGGGACCAAAGGCTACACCTTC. Residues: CASRGTGTKGYTF.

V and J are TRBV6-1 and TRBJ1-5, with 8 bases identical to TRBD1. Germline V gene data show CDR1 as MNHNS and CDR2 as SASEGT. CDR3 size: 14 residues. V lost 5 bases, J lost 7 bases, and 7 bases stayed unmatched. In DNA, the CDR3 is TGTGCCAGCAGTCGGACAGGACAGGGACAGCCCCAGCATTTT. Its protein is CASSRTGQGQPQHF.

The chain has TRBV5-5 and TRBJ1-2; 7 nucleotides agree with TRBD1. V lost 0 bases and J lost 4; bases outside the gene matches: 3. CDR1 is SGHKS and CDR2 is YYEKEE in the germline V gene (reference sequence). This CDR3 spans 14 amino acids. CDR3 DNA: TGTGCCAGCAGCTTGGCGGGGGACAGCTATGGCTACACCTTC. Its protein product is CASSLAGDSYGYTF.

V is TRBV10-1 and J is TRBJ2-1; TRBD2 matches 8 bases. V was pared by 4 bases and J by 1 base, with 6 bases of the junction left unmatched. In germline, CDR1 is WNHNN, CDR2 SYGVQD (reference sequence). This CDR3 is built from 16 residues. The CDR3 region is CASSVSGSSSYNEQFF. CDR3 nucleotide sequence: TGCGCCAGCAGTGTAAGCGGGAGTTCTTCCTACAATGAGCAGTTCTTC.

The chain employs TRBV25-1 and TRBJ1-1, with D possibly being TRBD1 (6 bases). Per the germline V gene, CDR1 is MGHDK and CDR2 is SYGVNS. The CDR3 length is 11 residues. V dropped 3 bases and J dropped 8 bases, with 7 bases sitting between them. CDR3 residues: CASSDGTEAFF. The CDR3 coding sequence is TGTGCCAGCAGTGACGGGACAGAAGCTTTCTTT.

V is TRBV2 and J is TRBJ2-3; a weak D match, TRBD2 (5 bases). V was clipped by 1 base and J by 7 bases, with 12 bases between them. Germline CDR1 SNHLY, CDR2 FYNNEI. The CDR3 contains 14 residues. The CDR3: CASSEGTRGYTQYF. Here the CDR3 DNA reads TGTGCCAGCAGTGAAGGGACCCGCGGGTATACGCAGTATTTT.

This chain links TRBV7-8 with TRBJ2-6, with D perhaps TRBD1 (6 bases). Germline V CDR1 and CDR2: SGHVS, FQNEAQ. The CDR3 is made up of 17 amino acids. Trimming removed 0 bases at V and 1 base at J, with 10 bases between. The CDR3 protein is CASSLATTGSGANVLTF. CDR3 sequence (DNA): TGTGCCAGCAGCTTAGCAACTACAGGGTCTGGGGCCAACGTCCTGACTTTC.

This sequence joins TRBV5-1 and TRBJ2-7; 7 bases line up with TRBD1. J gave up 2 bases and V 1 base, and 3 bases lay outside the gene matches. The CDR3 has 14 amino acids. Germline V gene sequence: CDR1 SGHRS, CDR2 YFSETQ. The CDR3 DNA reads TGCGCCAGCAGCTTGAGGGGACAGACCTACGAGCAGTACTTC. Its translation is CASSLRGQTYEQYF.

This clone occurred a few times. The V gene is TRBV7-9, the J gene TRBJ1-6; the D gene is possibly TRBD1 (5 bases). CDR1 is SEHNR and CDR2 is FQNEAQ in the germline V gene (reference sequence). Between the trimmed V and J ends, which lost 8 bases and 7 bases, there was a span of 12 bases. The CDR3 spans 13 residues. The DNA for the CDR3 is TGTGCCAGCGGGGGGGTTCTAAATTCACCCCTCCACTTT. Protein: CASGGVLNSPLHF.